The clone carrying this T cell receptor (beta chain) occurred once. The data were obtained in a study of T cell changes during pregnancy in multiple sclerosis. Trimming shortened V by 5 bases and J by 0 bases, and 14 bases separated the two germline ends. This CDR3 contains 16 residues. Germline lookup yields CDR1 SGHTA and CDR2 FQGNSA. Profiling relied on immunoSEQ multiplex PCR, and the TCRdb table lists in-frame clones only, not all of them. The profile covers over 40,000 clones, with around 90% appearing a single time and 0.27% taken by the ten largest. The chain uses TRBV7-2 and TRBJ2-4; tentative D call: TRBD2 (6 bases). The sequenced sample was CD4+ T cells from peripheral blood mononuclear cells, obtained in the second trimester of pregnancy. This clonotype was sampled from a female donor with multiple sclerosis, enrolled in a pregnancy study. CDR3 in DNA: TGTGCCAGCAGCCCAGGGCGCGGGGAAGCCAAAAACATTCAGTACTTC. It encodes CASSPGRGEAKNIQYF.